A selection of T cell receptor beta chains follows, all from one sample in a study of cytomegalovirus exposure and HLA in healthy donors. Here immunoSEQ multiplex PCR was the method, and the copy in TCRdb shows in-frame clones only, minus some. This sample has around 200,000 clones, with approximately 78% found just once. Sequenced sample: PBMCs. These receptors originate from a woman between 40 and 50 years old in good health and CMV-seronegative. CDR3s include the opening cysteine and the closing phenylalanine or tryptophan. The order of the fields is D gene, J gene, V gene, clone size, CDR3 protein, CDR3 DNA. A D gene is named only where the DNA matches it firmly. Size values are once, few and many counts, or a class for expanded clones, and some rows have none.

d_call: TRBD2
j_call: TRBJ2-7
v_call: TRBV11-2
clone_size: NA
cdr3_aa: CASSSPRGGRAGYEQYF
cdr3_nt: TGTGCCAGCAGCTCCCCCCGGGGCGGGAGGGCCGGATACGAGCAGTACTTC

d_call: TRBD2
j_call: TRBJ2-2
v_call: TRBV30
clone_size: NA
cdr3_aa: CAWSAPLAGGYTGELFF
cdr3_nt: TGTGCCTGGAGCGCACCTTTAGCGGGAGGATACACCGGGGAGCTGTTTTTT

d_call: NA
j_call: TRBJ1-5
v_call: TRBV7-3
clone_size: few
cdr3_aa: CASSPDKEYNQPQHF
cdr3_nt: TGTGCCAGCAGCCCGGACAAGGAGTACAATCAGCCCCAGCATTTT

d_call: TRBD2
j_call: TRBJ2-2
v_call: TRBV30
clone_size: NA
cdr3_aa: CARMGLNTGELFF
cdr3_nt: TGTGCCCGGATGGGACTAAACACCGGGGAGCTGTTTTTT

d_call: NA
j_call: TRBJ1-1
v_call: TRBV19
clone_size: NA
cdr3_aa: CASRGGGTEAFF
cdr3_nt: TGTGCCTCCCGGGGGGGCGGCACTGAAGCTTTCTTT

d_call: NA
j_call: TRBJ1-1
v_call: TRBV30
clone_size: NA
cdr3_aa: CAWSVAGSGTEAFF
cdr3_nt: TGTGCCTGGAGTGTAGCGGGGTCAGGCACTGAAGCTTTCTTT

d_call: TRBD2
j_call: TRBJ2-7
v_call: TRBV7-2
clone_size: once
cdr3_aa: CASSLVFGSGSYEQYF
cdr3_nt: TGTGCCAGCAGCTTAGTCTTCGGTAGCGGGAGTTACGAGCAGTACTTC

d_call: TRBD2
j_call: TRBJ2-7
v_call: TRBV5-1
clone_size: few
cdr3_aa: CASSPRGRASYEQYF
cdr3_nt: TGCGCCAGCAGCCCTCGTGGGAGGGCGTCCTACGAGCAGTACTTC

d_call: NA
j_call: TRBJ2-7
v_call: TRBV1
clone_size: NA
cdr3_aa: CTSSQDPSGSEYEQYF
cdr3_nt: TGCACCAGCAGCCAAGACCCTAGCGGGAGTGAATACGAGCAGTACTTC

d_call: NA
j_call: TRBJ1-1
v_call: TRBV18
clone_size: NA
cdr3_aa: CASSPPPLQDKAFF
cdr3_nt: TGTGCCAGCTCACCACCTCCCCTCCAGGATAAAGCTTTCTTT

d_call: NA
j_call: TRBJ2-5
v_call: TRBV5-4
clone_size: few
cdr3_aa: CASSLQGQETQYF
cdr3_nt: TGTGCCAGCAGCTTGCAGGGACAAGAGACCCAGTACTTC

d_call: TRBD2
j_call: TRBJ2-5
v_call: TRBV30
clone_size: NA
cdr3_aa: CAWGRIAGGETQYF
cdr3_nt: TGTGCCTGGGGCCGTATAGCGGGGGGGGAGACCCAGTACTTC

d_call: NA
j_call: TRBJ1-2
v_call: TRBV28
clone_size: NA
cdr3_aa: CASSLNFLNGYTF
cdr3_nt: TGTGCCAGCAGTTTGAATTTTCTAAATGGCTACACCTTC

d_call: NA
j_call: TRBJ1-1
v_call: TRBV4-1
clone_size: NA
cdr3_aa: CASSQEAQGRFTEAFF
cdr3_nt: TGCGCCAGCAGCCAAGAGGCGCAGGGTAGGTTCACTGAAGCTTTCTTT

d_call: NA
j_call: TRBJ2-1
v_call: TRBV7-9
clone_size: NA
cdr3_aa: CASSSGRLLPLYNEQFF
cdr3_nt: TGTGCCAGCAGCTCTGGAAGACTACTCCCCCTCTACAATGAGCAGTTCTTC

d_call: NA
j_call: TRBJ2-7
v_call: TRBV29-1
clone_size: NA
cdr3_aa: CSVETGSSYEQYF
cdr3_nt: TGCAGCGTTGAGACCGGGAGCTCCTACGAGCAGTACTTC

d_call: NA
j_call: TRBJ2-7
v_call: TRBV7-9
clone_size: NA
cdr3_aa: CASSGGGPHYEQYF
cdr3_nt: TGTGCCAGCAGCGGGGGAGGACCCCACTACGAGCAGTACTTC

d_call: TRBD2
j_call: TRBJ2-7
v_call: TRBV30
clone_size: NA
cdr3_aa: CAWSSGIAYEQYF
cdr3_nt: TGTGCCTGGAGTAGCGGGATAGCCTACGAGCAGTACTTC

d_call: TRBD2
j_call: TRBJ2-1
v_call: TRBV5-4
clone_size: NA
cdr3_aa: CASSLGGSASSYNEQFF
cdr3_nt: TGTGCCAGCAGCTTAGGCGGGAGCGCCAGCTCCTACAATGAGCAGTTCTTC

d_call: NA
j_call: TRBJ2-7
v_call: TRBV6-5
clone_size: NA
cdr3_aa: CASSYVTGDAEQYF
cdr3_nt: TGTGCCAGCAGTTACGTGACGGGAGACGCCGAGCAGTACTTC

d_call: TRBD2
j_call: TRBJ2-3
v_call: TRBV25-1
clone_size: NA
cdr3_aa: CASSEGGLAGHTDTQYF
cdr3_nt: TGTGCCAGCAGTGAGGGCGGACTAGCGGGACACACAGATACGCAGTATTTT

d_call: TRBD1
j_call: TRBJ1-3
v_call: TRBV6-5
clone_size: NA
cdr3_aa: CASRGTGGSGNTIYF
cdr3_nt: TGTGCCAGCAGGGGGACAGGGGGCTCTGGAAACACCATATATTTT

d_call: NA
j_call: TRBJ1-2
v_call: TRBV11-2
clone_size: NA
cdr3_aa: CASSLPGRGGYTF
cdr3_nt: TGTGCCAGCAGCTTACCCGGACGGGGTGGCTACACCTTC

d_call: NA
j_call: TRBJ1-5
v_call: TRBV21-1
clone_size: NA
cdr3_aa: CAGSVSRDRDQPQHF
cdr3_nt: TGTGCCGGAAGCGTGAGCCGGGACAGGGATCAGCCCCAGCATTTT

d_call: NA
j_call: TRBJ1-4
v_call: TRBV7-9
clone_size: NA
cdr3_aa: CASSPTGGPANEKLFF
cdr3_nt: TGTGCCAGCAGCCCGACGGGGGGCCCGGCTAATGAAAAACTGTTTTTT

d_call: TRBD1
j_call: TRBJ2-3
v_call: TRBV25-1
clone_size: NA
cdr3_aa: CASKRGPMDTQYF
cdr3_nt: TGTGCCAGCAAGAGGGGGCCTATGGATACGCAGTATTTT

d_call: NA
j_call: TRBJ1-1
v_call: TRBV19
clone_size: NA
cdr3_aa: CASSIKQGKVSLHTEAFF
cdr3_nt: TGTGCCAGTAGTATAAAACAGGGTAAGGTTTCGTTGCACACTGAAGCTTTCTTT

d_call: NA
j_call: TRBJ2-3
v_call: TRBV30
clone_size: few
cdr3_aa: CAWDPGISTDTQYF
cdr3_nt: TGTGCCTGGGACCCAGGTATCAGCACAGATACGCAGTATTTT

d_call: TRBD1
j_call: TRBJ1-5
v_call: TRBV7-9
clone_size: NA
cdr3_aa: CASSAQGASNQPQHF
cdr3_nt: TGTGCCAGCAGCGCCCAGGGGGCAAGCAATCAGCCCCAGCATTTT

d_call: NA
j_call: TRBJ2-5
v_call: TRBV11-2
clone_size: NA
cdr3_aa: CASSSPPSVQETQYF
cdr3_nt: TGTGCCAGCAGCTCTCCACCCAGTGTCCAAGAGACCCAGTACTTC

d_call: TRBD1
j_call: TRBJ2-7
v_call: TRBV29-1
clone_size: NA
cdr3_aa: CSGLGVGDRGNEQYF
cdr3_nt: TGCAGCGGCCTTGGGGTAGGGGACAGGGGTAACGAGCAGTACTTC